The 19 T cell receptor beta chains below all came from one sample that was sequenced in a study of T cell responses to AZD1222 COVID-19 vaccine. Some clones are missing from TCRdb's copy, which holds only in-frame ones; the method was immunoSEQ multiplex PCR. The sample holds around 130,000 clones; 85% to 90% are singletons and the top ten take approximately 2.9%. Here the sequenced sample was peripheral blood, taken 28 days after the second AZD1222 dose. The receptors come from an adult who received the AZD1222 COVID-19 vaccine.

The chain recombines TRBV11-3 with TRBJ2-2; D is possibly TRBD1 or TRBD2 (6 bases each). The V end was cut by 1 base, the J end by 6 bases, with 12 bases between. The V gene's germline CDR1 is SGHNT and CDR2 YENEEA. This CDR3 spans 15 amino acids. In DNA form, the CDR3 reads TGTGCCAGCAGCTTAGTCGGGGGCAGACCCGGGGAGCTGTTTTTT. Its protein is CASSLVGGRPGELFF.

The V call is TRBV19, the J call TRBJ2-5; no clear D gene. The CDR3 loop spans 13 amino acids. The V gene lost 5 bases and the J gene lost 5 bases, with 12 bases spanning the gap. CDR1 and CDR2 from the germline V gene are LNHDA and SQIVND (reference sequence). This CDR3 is CASSVEGRETQYF. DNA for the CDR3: TGTGCCAGTAGTGTTGAAGGGCGGGAGACCCAGTACTTC.

This chain's CDR3 is CASSLRGRISYNEQFF. As DNA, the CDR3 is TGTGCCAGCAGCTTAAGGGGCCGAATCTCCTACAATGAGCAGTTCTTC. V is TRBV7-2 and J is TRBJ2-1, with D maybe TRBD1 (5 bases). This CDR3 is 16 amino acids long. In germline, CDR1 is SGHTA, CDR2 FQGNSA. The germline V and J ends were trimmed by 2 bases and 0 bases, with 11 bases remaining between them.

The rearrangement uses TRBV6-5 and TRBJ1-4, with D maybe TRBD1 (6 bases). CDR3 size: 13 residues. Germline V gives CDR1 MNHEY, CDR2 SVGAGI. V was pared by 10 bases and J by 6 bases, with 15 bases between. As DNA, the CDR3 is TGTGCCACATCGGGGGGGCGGGATGAAAAACTGTTTTTT. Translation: CATSGGRDEKLFF.

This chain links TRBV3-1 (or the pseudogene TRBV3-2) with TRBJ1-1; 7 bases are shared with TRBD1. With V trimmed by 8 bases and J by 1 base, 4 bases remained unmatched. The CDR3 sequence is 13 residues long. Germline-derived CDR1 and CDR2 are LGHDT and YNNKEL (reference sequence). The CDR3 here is CASEGAGNTEAFF. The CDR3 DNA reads TGTGCCAGCGAGGGGGCCGGGAACACTGAAGCTTTCTTT.

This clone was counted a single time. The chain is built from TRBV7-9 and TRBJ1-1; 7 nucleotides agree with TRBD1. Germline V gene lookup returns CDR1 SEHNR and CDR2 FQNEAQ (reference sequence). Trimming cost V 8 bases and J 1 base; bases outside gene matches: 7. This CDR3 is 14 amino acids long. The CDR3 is CASETGATNTEAFF. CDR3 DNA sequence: TGTGCCAGCGAAACAGGGGCCACGAACACTGAAGCTTTCTTT.

CDR3 sequence reads: CASSSGGGGWSDTQYF. As DNA, the CDR3 is TGTGCCAGCAGCAGCGGAGGAGGGGGGTGGTCAGATACGCAGTATTTT. This chain links TRBV9 with TRBJ2-3; tentatively, D is TRBD1 or TRBD2 (6 bases each). The CDR3 runs to 16 residues. Between the trimmed V and J ends, which lost 4 bases and 4 bases, there was a span of 19 bases. Germline values: CDR1 SGDLS, CDR2 YYNGEE.

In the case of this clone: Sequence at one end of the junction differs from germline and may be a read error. The CDR3 DNA reads TGTGCTAGCAGCTCAGGACCCAGCACAGATACGCAGTATTTT. It is translated as CASSSGPSTDTQYF. The chain uses TRBV7-7 and TRBJ2-3; no reliable D call. Looked up from germline, CDR1 is SSHAT and CDR2 is FNYEAQ (reference sequence). This CDR3 comprises 14 residues.

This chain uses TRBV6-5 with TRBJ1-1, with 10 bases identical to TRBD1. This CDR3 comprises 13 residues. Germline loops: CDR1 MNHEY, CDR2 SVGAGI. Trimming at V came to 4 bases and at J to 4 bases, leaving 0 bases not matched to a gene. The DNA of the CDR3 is TGTGCCAGCAGTTGGGACAGGGGCACTGAAGCTTTCTTT. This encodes CASSWDRGTEAFF.

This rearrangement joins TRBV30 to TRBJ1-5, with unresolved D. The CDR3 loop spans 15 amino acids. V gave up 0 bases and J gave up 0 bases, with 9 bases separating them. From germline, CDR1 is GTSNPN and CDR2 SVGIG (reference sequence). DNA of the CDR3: TGTGCCTGGAGTGTCGGGGAGTCTAGCAATCAGCCCCAGCATTTT. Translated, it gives CAWSVGESSNQPQHF.

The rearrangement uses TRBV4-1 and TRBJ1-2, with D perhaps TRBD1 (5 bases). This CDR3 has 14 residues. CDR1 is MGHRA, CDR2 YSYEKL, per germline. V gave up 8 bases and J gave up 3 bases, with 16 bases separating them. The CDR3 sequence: CASGDGDPYYGYTF. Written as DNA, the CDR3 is TGCGCCAGCGGAGATGGGGACCCGTACTATGGCTACACCTTC.

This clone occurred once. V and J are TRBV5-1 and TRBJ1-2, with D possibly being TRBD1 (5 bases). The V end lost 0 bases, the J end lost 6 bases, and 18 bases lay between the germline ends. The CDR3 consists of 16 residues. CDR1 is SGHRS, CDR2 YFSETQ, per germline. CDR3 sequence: CASSLGDGREVDGYTF. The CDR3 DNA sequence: TGCGCCAGCAGCTTGGGGGATGGCAGGGAGGTAGATGGCTACACCTTC. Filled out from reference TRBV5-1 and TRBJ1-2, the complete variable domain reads KAGVTQTPRYLIKTRGQQVTLSCSPISGHRSVSWYQQTPGQGLQFLFEYFSETQRNKGNFPGRFSGRQFSNSRSEMNVSTLELGDSALYLCASSLGDGREVDGYTFGSGTRLTVV.

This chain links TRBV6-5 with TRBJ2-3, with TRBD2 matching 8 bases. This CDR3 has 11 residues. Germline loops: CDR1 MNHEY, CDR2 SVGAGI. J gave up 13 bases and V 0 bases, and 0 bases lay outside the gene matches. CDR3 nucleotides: TGTGCCAGCAGTTACTCTAGCGGGGAGTATTTT. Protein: CASSYSSGEYF.

The CDR3: CASSLHGTSSTDTQYF. CDR3 nucleotides: TGTGCCAGCAGCTTACACGGCACATCTAGCACAGATACGCAGTATTTT. The rearrangement joins TRBV7-3 to TRBJ2-3; the D is unclear. V was pared by 2 bases and J by 0 bases, with 12 bases between. This CDR3 is built from 16 residues. Germline lookup yields CDR1 SGHTA and CDR2 FQGTGA.

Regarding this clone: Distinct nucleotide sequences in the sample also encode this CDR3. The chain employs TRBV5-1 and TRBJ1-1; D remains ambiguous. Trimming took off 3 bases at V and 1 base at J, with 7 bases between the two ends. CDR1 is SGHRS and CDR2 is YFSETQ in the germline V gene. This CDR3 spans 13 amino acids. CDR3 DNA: TGCGCCAGCAGCTCGACGGGGAACACTGAAGCTTTCTTT. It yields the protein CASSSTGNTEAFF.

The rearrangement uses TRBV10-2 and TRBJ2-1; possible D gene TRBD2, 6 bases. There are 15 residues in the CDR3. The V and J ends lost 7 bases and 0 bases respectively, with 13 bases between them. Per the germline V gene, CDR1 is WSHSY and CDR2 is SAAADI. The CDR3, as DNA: TGCGCCAGCACCCCACGAGCGGGCTCCTACAATGAGCAGTTCTTC. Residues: CASTPRAGSYNEQFF.

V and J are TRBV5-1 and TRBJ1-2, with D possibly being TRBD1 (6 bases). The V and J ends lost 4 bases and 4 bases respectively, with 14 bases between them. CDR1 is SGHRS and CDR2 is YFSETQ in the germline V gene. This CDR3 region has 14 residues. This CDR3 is CASSRDNQGYGYTF. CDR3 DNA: TGCGCCAGCAGCCGGGACAATCAGGGCTATGGCTACACCTTC.

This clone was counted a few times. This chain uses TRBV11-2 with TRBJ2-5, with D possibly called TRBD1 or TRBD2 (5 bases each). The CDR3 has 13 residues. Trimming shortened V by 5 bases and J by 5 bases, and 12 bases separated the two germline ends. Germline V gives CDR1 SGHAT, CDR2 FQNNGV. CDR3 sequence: CASSPGWGETQYF. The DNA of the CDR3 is TGTGCCAGCAGCCCCGGCTGGGGGGAGACCCAGTACTTC.

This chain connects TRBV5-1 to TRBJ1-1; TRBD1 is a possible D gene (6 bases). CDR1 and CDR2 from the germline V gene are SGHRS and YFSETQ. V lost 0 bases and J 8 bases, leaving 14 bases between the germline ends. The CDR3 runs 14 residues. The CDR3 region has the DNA TGCGCCAGCAGCTTGGCCGGGACAAACAGGGAAGCTTTCTTT. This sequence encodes CASSLAGTNREAFF.